The subject of this entry is one T cell receptor beta chain. Its antigen is as yet unknown. These data belong to a study of T cells in localized non-small cell lung cancer. Method: immunoSEQ multiplex PCR; TCRdb's copy keeps in-frame clones and lacks some. The repertoire consists of around 130,000 clones, with 70% to 90% occurring once and the leading ten covering around 1.8%. Study-wide findings and caveats: The tumor had only one region sequenced, so heterogeneity remains possible. Clonality of T cells reached its maximum in uninvolved adjacent lung, surpassing tumor.

CDR3 length equals 13 residues. CDR1 is SGHTA and CDR2 is FQGTGA in the germline V gene. Germline trimming cut 6 bases from V and 4 bases from J; bases unmatched to any gene: 3. Sample: peripheral blood, taken before any cancer treatment. The sequence came from a female donor over 55 with stage I lung adenocarcinoma. The chain recombines TRBV7-3 with TRBJ2-1; TRBD1 matches 7 bases. The CDR3, as DNA: TGTGCCAGCAGGGCGACAGGGTACAATGAGCAGTTCTTC. Translation gives CASRATGYNEQFF.